Shown below are 28 T cell receptor beta chains from a single sample sequenced in a study of cytomegalovirus exposure and HLA in healthy donors (TCRdb year 2017). Library generation was performed with the immunoSEQ multiplex PCR assay. The multiplex PCR relied on a mix of 60 forward primers for TCR Vbeta segments and 13 reverse primers for TCR Jbeta segments. TCRdb limited this immuneACCESS table to in-frame rearrangements with V and J called. A share of clones is missing; checked studies link under half to unresolved V genes, and the rest is unexplained. This sample gives about 170,000 clones in total; nearly 80% of them show up just once. The ten largest account for around 0.89% of the sample. The sample consisted of PBMCs. These TCRs come from a woman between 50 and 59 years old in good health and CMV-seropositive.

V usage is TRBV6-6 and J usage is TRBJ2-5; D call uncertain. CDR3 length: 11 residues. V was shortened by 6 bases and J by 2 bases, with 4 bases between the two germline ends. Germline V gene lookup returns CDR1 MNHNY and CDR2 SVGAGI (reference sequence). The DNA of the CDR3 is TGTGCCAGCAGCAGACAAGAGACCCAGTACTTC. Protein: CASSRQETQYF.

This clone was counted only a few times. The CDR3 DNA follows: TGTGCCAGCCGATCGGTTAGCGGACAAGAGACCCAGTACTTC. The encoded protein is CASRSVSGQETQYF. The rearrangement uses TRBV2 and TRBJ2-5; the D gene is possibly TRBD2 (6 bases). Trimming shortened V by 8 bases and J by 2 bases, and 15 bases separated the two germline ends. Germline-derived CDR1 and CDR2 are SNHLY and FYNNEI. This CDR3 comprises 14 residues.

V is TRBV6-5 and J is TRBJ1-5; weak D call: TRBD1 (5 bases). This CDR3 is built from 16 residues. V lost 4 bases, J lost 0 bases, and 13 bases lay in between. CDR1 and CDR2 from the germline V gene are MNHEY and SVGAGI. CDR3 sequence reads: CASSSIAGNSNQPQHF. CDR3 coding DNA: TGTGCCAGCAGTTCCATAGCAGGGAATAGCAATCAGCCCCAGCATTTT.

The CDR3, as DNA: TGTGCCAGCAGTTACTCGACAGGGGATCAGCCCCAGCATTTT. Protein: CASSYSTGDQPQHF. The genes are TRBV6-5 and TRBJ1-5, with 8 positions matching TRBD1. V shed 0 bases and J 5 bases; nucleotides not matched to a gene: 0. The CDR3 extends over 14 amino acids. From germline, CDR1 is MNHEY and CDR2 SVGAGI.

The chain carries TRBV10-1 and TRBJ1-5, with D uncertain. The CDR3 is made up of 13 amino acids. Trimming shortened V by 4 bases and J by 8 bases, and 12 bases separated the two germline ends. Germline V gives CDR1 WNHNN, CDR2 SYGVQD (reference sequence). Written as DNA, the CDR3 is TGCGCCAGCAGTGGAAAACTAGGAGAGCCCCAGCATTTT. It translates to CASSGKLGEPQHF.

J is TRBJ2-3 and V is TRBV2; tentative D call: TRBD2 (6 bases). The CDR3 contains 14 residues. CDR1 SNHLY and CDR2 FYNNEI come from the germline V gene. V shed 1 base and J shed 1 base, with 6 bases lying between them. In DNA form, the CDR3 reads TGTGCCAGCAGTGAAGGGAGGGGCACAGATACGCAGTATTTT. Protein product: CASSEGRGTDTQYF.

This chain connects TRBV7-6 to TRBJ1-1; a possible D gene is TRBD1 (6 bases). V was trimmed by 2 bases and J by 1 base, leaving 11 bases between them. The germline V gene encodes CDR1 SGHVS and CDR2 FNYEAQ. The CDR3 contains 15 residues. This chain's CDR3 is CASSLNGDTNTEAFF. The CDR3 DNA sequence: TGTGCCAGCAGCTTAAATGGGGACACGAACACTGAAGCTTTCTTT.

This clone was found once. J is TRBJ1-6 and V is TRBV4-3, with D hard to call. The CDR3 is made up of 16 amino acids. Looked up from germline, CDR1 is LGHNA and CDR2 is YSLEER. V lost 1 base to trimming and J lost 7 bases, with 14 bases between them. CDR3 nucleotides: TGCGCCAGCAGCCAAGGTGAGACGAAGAGGAATTCACCCCTCCACTTT. Its protein product is CASSQGETKRNSPLHF.

The V and J genes are TRBV2 and TRBJ2-3, with 7 bases matching TRBD1. Unmatched junction bases numbered 7, after V lost 7 bases and J lost 3 bases. The length of the CDR3 is 14 residues. Germline assignment: CDR1 SNHLY and CDR2 FYNNEI. DNA of the CDR3: TGTGCCAGCACCCAGGGGGTGCGGACAGATACGCAGTATTTT. It translates to CASTQGVRTDTQYF.

The chain links TRBV28 to TRBJ2-4, with D unresolved. Germline V gene data show CDR1 as MDHEN and CDR2 as SYDVKM. V gave up 5 bases and J gave up 8 bases, with 16 bases separating them. The CDR3 is 14 amino acids. CDR3 region: CASSDNGNSDIQYF. CDR3 bases: TGTGCCAGCAGTGACAACGGTAATTCGGACATTCAGTACTTC.

The gene calls are TRBV7-2 and TRBJ2-1; a possible D gene is TRBD2 (5 bases). Germline CDR1 SGHTA, CDR2 FQGNSA. CDR3 size: 14 residues. Trimming pared 3 bases from V and 2 bases from J, leaving 8 bases between. The DNA of the CDR3 is TGTGCCAGCAGCTTCAGCGGTACCTACAATGAGCAGTTCTTC. It encodes CASSFSGTYNEQFF.

The sample holds one count of this clone. This chain uses TRBV19 with TRBJ1-2; 7 bases map to TRBD1. Germline loops: CDR1 LNHDA, CDR2 SQIVND (reference sequence). Trimming cost V 3 bases and J 8 bases; bases outside gene matches: 6. CDR3 length: 13 residues. The CDR3 region is CASSIGTAWGYTF. The CDR3 coding sequence is TGTGCCAGTAGTATTGGGACAGCCTGGGGCTACACCTTC.

The CDR3 sequence: CASSFAGAQNTEAFF. CDR3 in DNA: TGTGCCAGCAGTTTCGCCGGAGCTCAGAACACTGAAGCTTTCTTT. V usage is TRBV27 and J usage is TRBJ1-1; D uncertain. This CDR3 comprises 15 residues. Germline V lookup: CDR1 MNHEY, CDR2 SMNVEV (reference sequence). Trimming cost V 3 bases and J 1 base, with 12 bases left between them.

The chain joins TRBV4-1 to TRBJ1-2; the D gene is possibly TRBD1 (5 bases). This CDR3 spans 16 amino acids. Trimming took off 2 bases at V and 3 bases at J, with 16 bases between the two ends. From germline, CDR1 is MGHRA and CDR2 YSYEKL. CDR3: CASSQLTVTLDYGYTF. The CDR3 DNA sequence: TGCGCCAGCAGCCAACTGACAGTGACCCTTGACTATGGCTACACCTTC.

The chain has TRBV5-1 and TRBJ2-3; D perhaps matches TRBD2 (5 bases). CDR1 is SGHRS and CDR2 is YFSETQ in the germline V gene. The V gene lost 3 bases and the J gene lost 2 bases, with 10 bases spanning the gap. There are 14 residues in the CDR3. The CDR3 bases are TGCGCCAGCAGCTCGGACTCCCTCACAGATACGCAGTATTTT. As protein: CASSSDSLTDTQYF.

This sequence joins TRBV5-3 and TRBJ1-2, with unresolved D. TRBV5-3 is assigned to the ORF class and has an uncertain function. V gave up 1 base and J gave up 7 bases, with 14 bases separating them. This CDR3 is built from 14 residues. For the CDR3, the DNA is TGTGCCAGAAGCTTGTGGGAGTGTGACGGTGGCTACACCTTC. Its protein is CARSLWECDGGYTF.

Comment on this clone: At one end, the junction sequence differs from germline, possibly due to a read error. The rearrangement links TRBV7-9 to TRBJ1-2; TRBD1 agrees at 8 bases. The CDR3 is 16 residues long. Germline assignment: CDR1 SEHNR and CDR2 FQNEAQ (reference sequence). CDR3 sequence (DNA): TGTGCCAGCAGCTTAGAATCAACCGGAACCGCGGGACAGGCCGACTTC. Translating it yields CASSLESTGTAGQADF.

The chain recombines TRBV4-3 with TRBJ1-2; no clear D. CDR1 is LGHNA, CDR2 YSLEER, per germline. CDR3 length: 17 residues. Trimming left V 0 bases short and J 2 bases short, with 16 bases between. The chain's CDR3 is CASSQEVVGSWNYGYTF. CDR3 in DNA: TGCGCCAGCAGCCAAGAGGTCGTCGGGTCCTGGAACTATGGCTACACCTTC.

The chain employs TRBV19 and TRBJ1-4, with D unresolved. V was clipped by 3 bases and J by 7 bases, with 18 bases between them. The CDR3 length is 16 residues. Germline CDR1 reads LNHDA; CDR2 reads SQIVND (reference sequence). The DNA for the CDR3 is TGTGCCAGTAGTATTTCGTTGGGCGTCGCCACTGAAAAACTGTTTTTT. This encodes CASSISLGVATEKLFF.

As regards this clone: Other DNA sequences of this sample code for an identical CDR3. The genes are TRBV18 and TRBJ1-5; D gene unclear. There are 13 residues in the CDR3. The germline V and J ends were trimmed by 3 bases and 2 bases, with 5 bases remaining between them. Germline CDR1 is KGHSH and CDR2 is LQKENI. The CDR3: CASSPRGNQPQHF. CDR3 nucleotides: TGTGCCAGCTCACCCCGTGGCAATCAGCCCCAGCATTTT.

The chain combines TRBV7-8 with TRBJ1-1, with 7 bases fitting TRBD1. Unmatched junction bases numbered 5, after V lost 3 bases and J lost 4 bases. CDR3 length: 14 amino acids. Germline lookup yields CDR1 SGHVS and CDR2 FQNEAQ. The CDR3 bases are TGTGCCAGCAGCTTCACAGGGGCTACCACTGAAGCTTTCTTT. Residues: CASSFTGATTEAFF.

The rearrangement joins TRBV10-3 to TRBJ2-5; possibly TRBD1 for D (6 bases). V was pared by 6 bases and J by 0 bases, with 17 bases between. This CDR3 has 16 residues. From germline, CDR1 is ENHRY and CDR2 SYGVKD. The CDR3 region has the DNA TGTGCCATCAGCTCAGGGGCCTGGCAGTACCAAGAGACCCAGTACTTC. This translates into CAISSGAWQYQETQYF.

The rearrangement joins TRBV2 to TRBJ2-3; the match to TRBD2 covers 14 bases. Germline lookup yields CDR1 SNHLY and CDR2 FYNNEI. The junction had 5 bases not matched to a gene; V was cut back by 6 bases and J by 6 bases. This CDR3 has 15 amino acids. CDR3 in DNA: TGTGCCAGCAGGGGGACTAGCGGGAGTTTTGATACGCAGTATTTT. Encoded protein: CASRGTSGSFDTQYF.

The chain combines TRBV10-3 with TRBJ1-2; D call uncertain. Trimming stripped 8 bases from V and 0 bases from J, with 10 bases between. Germline CDR1 and CDR2: ENHRY and SYGVKD. This CDR3 region has 13 residues. The CDR3 DNA reads TGTGCCATCGCAGGTCCTGCTAACTATGGCTACACCTTC. As protein: CAIAGPANYGYTF.

This clone showed up just a few times. The junction differs from germline at one of its ends, possibly a read error. The genes are TRBV7-7 and TRBJ2-2, with a weak D call TRBD2 (5 bases). The CDR3 consists of 13 residues. Germline V gives CDR1 SSHAT, CDR2 FNYEAQ (reference sequence). The chain's CDR3 is CASSSSREGELFF. CDR3 sequence (DNA): TGTGCTAGCAGCTCTTCTAGGGAGGGGGAGCTGTTTTTT.

The V and J genes are TRBV30 and TRBJ2-2; 9 bases are a match to TRBD2. The CDR3 totals 17 residues. V lost 0 bases, J lost 8 bases, and 13 bases stayed unmatched. The germline V gene has CDR1 GTSNPN and CDR2 SVGIG (reference sequence). The CDR3 sequence: CAWSVHMAGGLGGELFF. In DNA form, the CDR3 reads TGTGCCTGGAGTGTACATATGGCGGGGGGGCTAGGTGGGGAGCTGTTTTTT.

The gene calls are TRBV6-1 and TRBJ1-5; 7 positions agree with TRBD1. Germline V lookup: CDR1 MNHNS, CDR2 SASEGT. This CDR3 is built from 15 residues. The junction had 12 bases not matched to a gene; V was cut back by 9 bases and J by 4 bases. The DNA for the CDR3 is TGTGCCAGTGAGAGGGCAGGGGGTTCTAATCAGCCCCAGCATTTT. The encoded protein is CASERAGGSNQPQHF.

This clone was observed once. The chain employs TRBV6-1 and TRBJ2-7; D may be TRBD1 (6 bases). V was trimmed by 6 bases and J by 6 bases, leaving 21 bases between them. This CDR3 region has 15 residues. Germline assignment: CDR1 MNHNS and CDR2 SASEGT. The DNA of the CDR3 is TGTGCCAGCAGACAAGGGGATGGGGGCCTCTTCGAGCAGTACTTC. Translated: CASRQGDGGLFEQYF.